This T cell receptor (beta chain) comes out of a study of CD8+ T cells in alopecia areata. Across the study: The study gave tofacitinib for 6 to 18 months, then 6 months off drug.

cDNA serving as the sequencing template came from extracted, reverse transcribed RNA. Method: immunoSEQ multiplex PCR; TCRdb's copy keeps in-frame clones and lacks some. The sample consists of around 160,000 clones, around 59% of them appearing once. The V gene lost 7 bases and the J gene lost 6 bases, with 15 bases spanning the gap. The germline V gene encodes CDR1 SQVTM and CDR2 ANQGSEA. This CDR3 has 12 amino acids. The sample's treatment: oral pan-JAK inhibitor, 5-10 mg twice daily. The genes are TRBV29-1 and TRBJ1-1; the D gene is possibly TRBD1 (6 bases). This TCR came from a human donor with alopecia areata. The source was CD4+ T cells sorted from blood, collected at week 24, from a patient treated with tofacitinib. CDR3 region: CSALRGAAEAFF. The CDR3 DNA reads TGCAGCGCCCTTCGGGGGGCAGCTGAAGCTTTCTTT.